The next 27 T cell receptor beta chains were all read from a single sample in a study of shared clonotypes between healthy human individuals. Repertoires were generated with immunoSEQ multiplex PCR, while TCRdb's copy carries only in-frame clones and drops some. The sample holds roughly 480,000 clones, roughly 85% seen once. The sample was PBMCs. Receptor source: a woman between 40 and 50 years old in good health. Some clones in this sample may be carry-over from other donors' samples.

Comment on this clone: The same CDR3 is also encoded by other DNA sequences in this sample. The chain links TRBV18 to TRBJ1-3; 9 bases are a match to TRBD1. There are 15 residues in the CDR3. After removal of 3 bases from V and 4 bases from J, the junction contained 4 bases not matched to a gene. Germline lookup yields CDR1 KGHSH and CDR2 LQKENI. CDR3 coding DNA: TGTGCCAGCTCACCGGGACAGGGCTCAGGAAACACCATATATTTT. Translating it yields CASSPGQGSGNTIYF.

V is TRBV6-5 and J is TRBJ2-2, with D possibly TRBD1 on 6 matching bases. CDR3 length: 15 residues. The germline V gene encodes CDR1 MNHEY and CDR2 SVGAGI. Deletions cut 6 bases from V and 2 bases from J, with 13 bases between. The CDR3 coding sequence is TGTGCCAGCAGGGACGGACAGAGAAACACCGGGGAGCTGTTTTTT. Translation gives CASRDGQRNTGELFF.

This clone was picked up a small number of times. The genes are TRBV7-9 and TRBJ1-5; weak D call: TRBD1 (5 bases). Germline CDR1 is SEHNR and CDR2 is FQNEAQ (reference sequence). V lost 2 bases and J 0 bases, leaving 14 bases between the germline ends. This CDR3 is 17 amino acids long. CDR3 sequence: CASSLSPPGTSNQPQHF. Here the CDR3 DNA reads TGTGCCAGCAGCTTATCTCCCCCAGGGACTAGCAATCAGCCCCAGCATTTT.

The V gene is TRBV5-1, the J gene TRBJ2-6; no reliable D call. The V gene lost 5 bases and the J gene lost 0 bases, with 9 bases spanning the gap. In germline, CDR1 is SGHRS, CDR2 YFSETQ. The CDR3 runs to 15 residues. Here the CDR3 DNA reads TGCGCCAGCAGACCGGGCGGCTCTGGGGCCAACGTCCTGACTTTC. This sequence encodes CASRPGGSGANVLTF.

The V gene is TRBV10-2, the J gene TRBJ2-5; TRBD2 aligns across 7 bases. Unmatched junction bases numbered 9, after V lost 3 bases and J lost 5 bases. The V gene's germline CDR1 is WSHSY and CDR2 SAAADI. CDR3 length: 15 amino acids. For the CDR3, the DNA is TGCGCCAGCAGTGATTTGGCGGGAGTCGGGGAGACCCAGTACTTC. Its protein product is CASSDLAGVGETQYF.

This clone was found a few times. This rearrangement joins TRBV9 to TRBJ1-5; maybe TRBD1 (5 bases). The germline gives CDR1 SGDLS, CDR2 YYNGEE. The CDR3 is 15 residues long. The germline V and J ends were trimmed by 4 bases and 4 bases, with 15 bases remaining between them. The CDR3 sequence: CASSPGGESNQPQHF. In DNA form, the CDR3 reads TGTGCCAGCAGCCCCGGAGGGGAATCAAATCAGCCCCAGCATTTT. The complete variable domain, with remaining parts taken from reference TRBV9 and TRBJ1-5, reads DSGVTQTPKHLITATGQRVTLRCSPRSGDLSVYWYQQSLDQGLQFLIQYYNGEERAKGNILERFSAQQFPDLHSELNLSSLELGDSALYFCASSPGGESNQPQHFGDGTRLSIL.

The chain combines TRBV19 with TRBJ2-2; tentatively, D is TRBD1 (6 bases). This CDR3 is 14 amino acids long. V lost 5 bases and J lost 3, with 10 bases in between. CDR1 and CDR2 (germline): LNHDA, SQIVND (reference sequence). The CDR3 DNA is TGTGCCAGTAGTCTCCACAGGGACACCGGGGAGCTGTTTTTT. This translates into CASSLHRDTGELFF.

This clone was counted once. V gene TRBV28 combines with J gene TRBJ2-7; 7 nucleotides align to TRBD1. Trimming removed 6 bases from V and 0 bases from J; junction bases left unmatched: 8. The CDR3 has 15 amino acids. Germline V CDR1 and CDR2: MDHEN, SYDVKM. CDR3 in DNA: TGTGCCAGCAGCTTGACAGGGCGAAGCTCCTACGAGCAGTACTTC. Its protein is CASSLTGRSSYEQYF.

The genes are TRBV5-4 and TRBJ2-1; TRBD2 matches at 15 bases. The CDR3 length is 16 residues. V lost 4 bases to trimming and J lost 10 bases; unmatched junction nucleotides: 9. Germline-derived CDR1 and CDR2 are SGHNT and YYREEE (reference sequence). The CDR3 DNA is TGTGCCAGCAGCCCCCGGACTAGCGGGAGGGCCCGGGAGCAGTTCTTC. The encoded protein is CASSPRTSGRAREQFF. The entire variable domain, with the rest obtained from reference TRBV5-4 and TRBJ2-1, is as follows: ETGVTQSPTHLIKTRGQQVTLRCSSQSGHNTVSWYQQALGQGPQFIFQYYREEENGRGNFPPRFSGLQFPNYSSELNVNALELDDSALYLCASSPRTSGRAREQFFGPGTRLTVL.

The CDR3 DNA reads TGTGCCAGCAGCACGACAGGGGTCTCTGGAAACACCATATATTTT. This gives the protein CASSTTGVSGNTIYF. The chain has TRBV7-2 and TRBJ1-3; 8 bases are a match to TRBD1. CDR1 is SGHTA, CDR2 FQGNSA, per germline. Trimming took 5 bases from V and 0 from J; bases not matched to a gene: 3. CDR3 size: 15 residues.

V gene TRBV28 combines with J gene TRBJ2-3; D is ambiguous. This CDR3 is 14 amino acids long. V lost 3 bases to trimming and J lost 8 bases, with 15 bases between them. Germline CDR1 and CDR2: MDHEN and SYDVKM. The CDR3 coding sequence is TGTGCCAGCAGTTTCTTCGATATCGCACGTACGCAGTATTTT. Its translation is CASSFFDIARTQYF.

This clone was seen only a few times. The genes are TRBV20-1 and TRBJ1-1; no reliable D call. From germline, CDR1 is DFQATT and CDR2 SNEGSKA (reference sequence). The CDR3 spans 11 residues. Trimming removed 6 bases from V and 1 base from J, with 6 bases in between. In DNA form, the CDR3 reads TGCAGTGCAACAGCGAACACTGAAGCTTTCTTT. Protein product: CSATANTEAFF.

On this clone itself: The germline gene is not matched at one end of the junction; a read error may be the cause. The rearrangement uses TRBV6-1 and TRBJ2-4, with TRBD1 identical over 10 bases. The germline gives CDR1 MNHNS, CDR2 SASEGT. The CDR3 has 17 amino acids. The CDR3: CASTELTGGLGKNIQYF. The CDR3 bases are TGTGCCAGCACTGAATTGACAGGGGGCTTAGGGAAAAACATTCAGTACTTC.

This clone was counted a single time. The chain is built from TRBV7-8 and TRBJ2-7; TRBD2 agrees at 7 bases. In germline, CDR1 is SGHVS, CDR2 FQNEAQ. V was pared by 5 bases and J by 7 bases, with 11 bases of the junction left unmatched. The CDR3 has 14 amino acids. CDR3 coding DNA: TGTGCCAGCAGCCACTGGGGGGGACCGTCTGAGCAGTACTTC. Residues: CASSHWGGPSEQYF.

The gene calls are TRBV4-3 and TRBJ1-2, with D possibly TRBD1 on 6 matching bases. Trimming took 4 bases from V and 4 from J, leaving 13 bases between them. The CDR3 covers 14 residues. Germline assignment: CDR1 LGHNA and CDR2 YSLEER. The CDR3 region has the DNA TGCGCCAGCAGCCCAGGGGTGGGGAGCTATGGCTACACCTTC. Protein: CASSPGVGSYGYTF.

The chain's CDR3 is CAWSTLRGKEQYF. CDR3 in DNA: TGTGCCTGGAGTACGCTCCGGGGAAAGGAGCAGTACTTC. The rearrangement links TRBV30 to TRBJ2-7, with a possible D match to TRBD2 (5 bases). V was pared by 2 bases and J by 7 bases, with 15 bases between. This CDR3 comprises 13 residues. The germline V gene encodes CDR1 GTSNPN and CDR2 SVGIG (reference sequence).

The V gene is TRBV6-5, the J gene TRBJ2-5; TRBD1 might be the D (5 bases). From germline, CDR1 is MNHEY and CDR2 SVGAGI. CDR3 length: 14 amino acids. V lost 0 bases, J lost 2 bases, and 7 bases lay in between. CDR3 protein: CASSYSPGQETQYF. The CDR3 DNA reads TGTGCCAGCAGTTACTCACCAGGGCAAGAGACCCAGTACTTC.

V usage is TRBV2 and J usage is TRBJ2-1; unclear D gene. V lost 6 bases and J lost 12, with 9 bases in between. This CDR3 spans 10 amino acids. CDR1 and CDR2 from the germline V gene are SNHLY and FYNNEI. The CDR3 loop reads CASSHIGQFF. The CDR3 DNA is TGTGCCAGCAGCCACATAGGGCAGTTCTTC. The full variable domain, with the rest looked up from reference TRBV2 and TRBJ2-1, is EPEVTQTPSHQVTQMGQEVILRCVPISNHLYFYWYRQILGQKVEFLVSFYNNEISEKSEIFDDQFSVERPDGSNFTLKIRSTKLEDSAMYFCASSHIGQFFGPGTRLTVL.

This clone came up a few times. At one end, the junction sequence differs from germline, possibly due to a read error. The V call is TRBV9, the J call TRBJ1-5; 7 bases fit TRBD1. The CDR3 length is 13 residues. Germline CDR1 is SGDLS and CDR2 is YYNGEE. The CDR3 nucleotides are TGTGCCAGCAGAGTAGGGGGCTTACAGCCCCAGCATTTT. As protein: CASRVGGLQPQHF.

The rearrangement links TRBV7-9 to TRBJ2-2, with TRBD2 matching 8 bases. The junction had 9 bases not matched to a gene; V was cut back by 2 bases and J by 7 bases. Germline lookup yields CDR1 SEHNR and CDR2 FQNEAQ (reference sequence). This CDR3 contains 16 residues. The CDR3 region is CASSLSVGRAIGELFF. DNA for the CDR3: TGTGCCAGCAGCTTAAGTGTCGGGAGGGCCATCGGGGAGCTGTTTTTT.

The chain has TRBV9 and TRBJ2-7; TRBD1 matches 7 bases. Trimming cost V 3 bases and J 6 bases; bases outside gene matches: 12. CDR3 length: 15 amino acids. Germline CDR1 reads SGDLS; CDR2 reads YYNGEE. CDR3 amino acids: CASSGRTTGVGEQYF. The CDR3 region has the DNA TGTGCCAGCAGCGGAAGAACTACAGGGGTTGGCGAGCAGTACTTC.

This chain uses TRBV4-2 with TRBJ1-2; TRBD1 matches 8 bases. The germline gives CDR1 LGHNA, CDR2 YNFKEQ. Trimming removed 4 bases from V and 1 base from J; junction bases left unmatched: 8. The CDR3 extends over 16 amino acids. As DNA, the CDR3 is TGTGCCAGCAGCCCCACAACAGGGGGGAATAACTATGGCTACACCTTC. This translates into CASSPTTGGNNYGYTF.

The CDR3: CASRSGQNYGYTF. The CDR3 region has the DNA TGTGCCAGCAGATCGGGACAGAACTATGGCTACACCTTC. The J gene is TRBJ1-2, the V gene TRBV7-2, with 7 bases matching TRBD1. Germline CDR1 and CDR2: SGHTA and FQGNSA. This CDR3 comprises 13 residues. The V and J ends lost 6 bases and 2 bases, in that order; junction bases with no gene match: 3. The full variable domain, its missing parts supplied by reference TRBV7-2 and TRBJ1-2, is GAGVSQSPSNKVTEKGKDVELRCDPISGHTALYWYRQSLGQGLEFLIYFQGNSAPDKSGLPSDRFSAERTGGSVSTLTIQRTQQEDSAVYLCASRSGQNYGYTFGSGTRLTVV.

The CDR3 protein is CASSSGRNEQFF. The CDR3 DNA reads as TGTGCCAGCAGCTCAGGCCGGAATGAGCAGTTCTTC. The J gene is TRBJ2-1, the V gene TRBV28; unclear D gene. Germline loops: CDR1 MDHEN, CDR2 SYDVKM. Trimming removed 6 bases from V and 7 bases from J, with 10 bases in between. CDR3 length equals 12 residues.

This sequence joins TRBV6-1 and TRBJ1-2, with no clear D. CDR3 length equals 14 residues. Germline V gene data show CDR1 as MNHNS and CDR2 as SASEGT. The V end was cut by 5 bases, the J end by 8 bases, with 18 bases between. The CDR3 spells CASSPLSPGRGYTF. The CDR3 bases are TGTGCCAGCAGTCCCTTGTCGCCTGGCAGGGGCTACACCTTC.

The J gene is TRBJ2-3, the V gene TRBV7-9, with D unclear. The CDR3 loop spans 15 amino acids. CDR1 SEHNR and CDR2 FQNEAQ come from the germline V gene (reference sequence). V gave up 5 bases and J gave up 1 base, with 13 bases separating them. The CDR3 reads CASSNKDGRTDTQYF. In DNA, the CDR3 is TGTGCCAGCAGCAACAAGGACGGCCGCACAGATACGCAGTATTTT.

This clone was found a few times. The chain joins TRBV7-2 to TRBJ2-5; no reliable D call. V lost 5 bases and J 2 bases, leaving 0 bases between the germline ends. Germline V gene data show CDR1 as SGHTA and CDR2 as FQGNSA. CDR3 size: 10 residues. The CDR3 DNA follows: TGTGCCAGCAGCCAAGAGACCCAGTACTTC. It encodes CASSQETQYF. Combining the CDR3 with reference TRBV7-2 and TRBJ2-5 gives the whole variable domain GAGVSQSPSNKVTEKGKDVELRCDPISGHTALYWYRQSLGQGLEFLIYFQGNSAPDKSGLPSDRFSAERTGGSVSTLTIQRTQQEDSAVYLCASSQETQYFGPGTRLLVL.